The rows below give T cell receptor beta chains drawn from one sample of a study of blood T cell repertoires in COVID-19. Libraries were prepared by immunoSEQ multiplex PCR; TCRdb keeps only in-frame clonotypes and omits some of them. The table shows 260,000 or so clones, with around 83% occurring only once. The sequenced material came from peripheral blood. The receptor source for this set is a man at least 80 years old with acute or convalescent COVID-19. Both conserved end residues are trimmed from each CDR3.

TRBJ1-2 | TRBV7-2 | ASSLARVDGYT
TRBJ2-7 | TRBV27 | ASSFGQGASEQY
TRBJ2-7 | TRBV3-1/TRBV3-2 | ASSQLAGGQYEQY
TRBJ2-1 | TRBV18 | ASSTPGTGIIDEQF
TRBJ2-5 | TRBV19 | ASSTTFTETQY
TRBJ2-3 | TRBV4-1 | ASAGQDGGTDTQY
TRBJ2-3 | TRBV29-1 | SVDGPTGITDTQY
TRBJ1-3 | TRBV20-1 | SASLNSGNTIY
TRBJ2-1 | TRBV11-2 | ASRGVSSYNEQF
TRBJ2-6 | TRBV5-4 | ASSWGGGGHSGANVLT
TRBJ2-1 | TRBV6-6 | ASGSGNEQF
TRBJ2-3 | TRBV3-1/TRBV3-2 | ASSQNPHGTQY
TRBJ1-2 | TRBV7-9 | ASSKDRFVGGYT
TRBJ2-6 | TRBV28 | ASSLGGAGANVLT
TRBJ2-3 | TRBV6-5 | ASSYERRATQY
TRBJ2-1 | TRBV10-1 | ASSVTQGTPYNEQF
TRBJ2-2 | TRBV11-3 | ASSLGHVGGELF
TRBJ2-7 | TRBV5-1 | ASSWGQVGKNEQY
TRBJ1-6 | TRBV20-1 | SAREGLTLH
TRBJ1-2 | TRBV3-1/TRBV3-2 | ASSQDPGGYGYT